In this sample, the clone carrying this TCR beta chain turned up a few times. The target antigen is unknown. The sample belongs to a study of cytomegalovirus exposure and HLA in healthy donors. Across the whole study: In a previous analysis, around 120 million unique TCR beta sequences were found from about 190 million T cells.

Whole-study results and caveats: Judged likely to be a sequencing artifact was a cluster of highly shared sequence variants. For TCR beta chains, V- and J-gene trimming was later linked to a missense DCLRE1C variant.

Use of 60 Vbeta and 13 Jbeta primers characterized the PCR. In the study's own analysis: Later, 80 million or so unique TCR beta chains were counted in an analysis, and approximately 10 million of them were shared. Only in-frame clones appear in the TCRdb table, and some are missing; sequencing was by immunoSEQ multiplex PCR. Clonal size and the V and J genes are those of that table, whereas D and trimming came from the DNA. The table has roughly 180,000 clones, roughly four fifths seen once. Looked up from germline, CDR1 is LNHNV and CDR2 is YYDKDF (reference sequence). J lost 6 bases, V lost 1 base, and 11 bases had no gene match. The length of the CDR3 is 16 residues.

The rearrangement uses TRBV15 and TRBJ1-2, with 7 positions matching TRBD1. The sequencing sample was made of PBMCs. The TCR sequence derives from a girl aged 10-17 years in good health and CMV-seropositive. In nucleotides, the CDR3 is TGTGCCACCAGCAGAGCCACCGGGGACAGTTCAGATGGCTACACCTTC. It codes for CATSRATGDSSDGYTF.